This T cell receptor (beta chain) comes out of a study of T cell clonality in common variable immunodeficiency. This clone was recorded at least ten times. The DNA ends 3 residues before the CDR3 does, and the rest of the CDR3 is filled in from the germline J gene. This table comes from immunoSEQ multiplex PCR, and its TCRdb copy is limited to in-frame clones, with some not included. Listed for the sample are approximately 75,000 clones, none seen a single time. Germline values: CDR1 SGHRS, CDR2 YFSETQ. V dropped 4 bases and J dropped 2 bases, with 11 bases sitting between them. The length of the CDR3 is 14 residues.

The material sequenced was peripheral blood mononuclear cells. The clonotype was recovered from a person between 18 and 75 years old in good health. The rearrangement links TRBV5-1 to TRBJ2-3, with TRBD2 as a possible D gene (6 bases). Incomplete CDR3 DNA: TGCGCCAGCAGCGCAAGCGGGTACACAGATACG. Its translation is CASSASGYTDT. The entire CDR3 is CASSASGYTDTQYF.